This is a list of T cell receptor beta chains from one sample in a study of regulatory T cells in long-lasting Graves disease. TCRdb re-called the multiplex PCR reads through MiXCR, storing one row per CDR3 protein. Among 300,000 to 400,000 distinct CDR3 sequences, 16% were seen once, and the ten largest hold 25% to 30%. The sample also formed part of further work on T cells in Graves' hyperthyroidism and ophthalmopathy.

Sequencing was performed on peripheral blood mononuclear cells (PBMCs), taken at new diagnosis, from a patient treated with antithyroid drugs. The receptors were gathered from a man in his forties with Graves disease. The CDR3 runs from the conserved cysteine through the conserved F or W. The D gene is left open where the match is weak. The size of a clone is reported for some rows only, either as once, few or many, or as a class for expanded clones.

d_call	j_call	v_call	clone_size	cdr3_nt	cdr3_aa
TRBD2	TRBJ2-1	TRBV4-1	few	TGCGCCAGCAGCTTTGCCACTAGCGGGGGTGTTAACGAGCAGTTCTTC	CASSFATSGGVNEQFF
NA	TRBJ1-2	TRBV7-9	few	TGTGCCAGCAGCTTATTGGCGGGTAACTATGGCTACACCTTC	CASSLLAGNYGYTF
NA	TRBJ1-1	TRBV15	few	TGTGCCACCAGCAGAGGCGACGGGGGGGCCGGAGCTTTCTTT	CATSRGDGGAGAFF
NA	TRBJ1-4	TRBV29-1	NA	TGCAGCGTTGCGGTCGCTAATGAAAAACTGTTTTTT	CSVAVANEKLFF
NA	TRBJ1-2	TRBV12-3/TRBV12-4	many	TGTGCCAGCAGTGGGGACCTTATGGGCTACACCTTC	CASSGDLMGYTF
NA	TRBJ2-7	TRBV28	many	TGTGCCAGCAGTTCCCTGGGCTCCTACGAGCAGTACTTC	CASSSLGSYEQYF
TRBD1	TRBJ2-5	TRBV24-1	NA	TGTGCCACCTCCGACCGGACAGGGGGCTCTGAGACCCAGTACTTC	CATSDRTGGSETQYF
NA	TRBJ1-1	TRBV30	many	TGTGCCTGGATGGGGGGCCTGAACACTGAAGCTTTCTTT	CAWMGGLNTEAFF
NA	TRBJ2-5	TRBV9	NA	TGTGCCAGCAGCTGGCAGGGTCGGGGAGAGACCCAGTACTTC	CASSWQGRGETQYF
NA	TRBJ2-7	TRBV2	many	TGTGCCAGCAGTGGGGACTACGAGCAGTACTTC	CASSGDYEQYF
NA	TRBJ2-3	TRBV30	NA	TGTGCCTGTTTGGGTGGAACAGATACGCAGTATTTT	CACLGGTDTQYF
NA	TRBJ1-1	TRBV29-1	many	TGCAGCGGGAGGGGTTTTGCCACTGAAGCTTTCTTT	CSGRGFATEAFF
TRBD1	TRBJ2-5	TRBV20-1	NA	TGCAGTGCTAGAAAAGGACAGGGGGATCGGGAGACCCAGTACTTC	CSARKGQGDRETQYF
TRBD2	TRBJ2-3	TRBV7-3	NA	TGTGCCAGCAGCTTAATGGCGGGGGGGAGCACAGATACGCAGTATTTT	CASSLMAGGSTDTQYF
TRBD2	TRBJ2-1	TRBV20-1	many	TGCAGTGCTAGGGTTACGAGCGGGGGGGTGTCCTACAATGAGCAGTTCTTC	CSARVTSGGVSYNEQFF
NA	TRBJ1-2	TRBV5-1	few	TGCGCCAGCAGTGTGCTGCCGGGCGACTATGGCTACACCTTC	CASSVLPGDYGYTF
NA	TRBJ1-4	TRBV11-2	many	TGTGCCAGCAGCTTACGGGTCGCAACTAATGAAAAACTGTTTTTT	CASSLRVATNEKLFF
NA	TRBJ2-1	TRBV20-1	many	TGCAGTGCTAGAGGACACAGTAAGAGCTCCTACAATGAGCAGTTCTTC	CSARGHSKSSYNEQFF
NA	TRBJ2-2	TRBV27	NA	TGTGCCAGCAGCCGGGGGGCGGACGGGGAGCTGTTTTTT	CASSRGADGELFF
TRBD1	TRBJ2-7	TRBV7-9	once	TGTGCCAGCAGCGCATCCGGGGCAGGGGGTCTCGAGCAGTACTTC	CASSASGAGGLEQYF
NA	TRBJ1-2	TRBV18	many	TGTGCCAGCTCACCTTTTGACAGGCCCTATTATGGCTACACCTTC	CASSPFDRPYYGYTF
NA	TRBJ2-2	TRBV5-1	many	TGCGCCAGCCAATTCGCTGGGGAGCTGTTTTTT	CASQFAGELFF
TRBD2	TRBJ2-3	TRBV4-3	NA	TGCGCCAGCAGGCTCCGGGGGGGCACAGATACGCAGTATTTT	CASRLRGGTDTQYF
TRBD1	TRBJ1-1	TRBV28	many	TGTGCCAGCAGTTTAAGTCCCGGGACAGGGGACTACACTGAAGCTTTCTTT	CASSLSPGTGDYTEAFF
NA	TRBJ2-7	TRBV4-2	few	TGTGCCAGCGGGGACGGTCCCTACGAGCAGTACTTC	CASGDGPYEQYF
NA	TRBJ1-1	TRBV6-4	few	TGTGCCAGCAGTGGCAGGGCCCCCTTCATGAACACTGAAGCTTTCTTT	CASSGRAPFMNTEAFF
NA	TRBJ2-3	TRBV5-5	few	TGTGCCAGCAGCTTGGAAATTTCGGGTACGCAGTATTTT	CASSLEISGTQYF
NA	TRBJ2-5	TRBV18	few	TGTGCCAGCTCACTTGTCGGCGGAGGGACCCAGTACTTC	CASSLVGGGTQYF
NA	TRBJ2-7	TRBV30	NA	TGTGCCTGGATTAAGGGCCCCTTTGGCTACGAGCAGTACTTC	CAWIKGPFGYEQYF
NA	TRBJ2-7	TRBV7-9	NA	TGTGCCAGCAGCAGAGGACCCCTAACAGCCTACGAGCAGTACTTC	CASSRGPLTAYEQYF
TRBD2	TRBJ2-4	TRBV10-3	NA	TGTGCCACCGGTGGTAGGCGGGAGGACATTCAGTACTTC	CATGGRREDIQYF
TRBD1	TRBJ2-5	TRBV7-2	many	TGTGCCAGCAGCGGACTGGGACAGGGACAAGAGACCCAGTACTTC	CASSGLGQGQETQYF
NA	TRBJ2-3	TRBV7-9	NA	TGTGCCAGCAGCCTCTTCCGGGATACGCAGTATTTT	CASSLFRDTQYF
NA	TRBJ2-1	TRBV24-1	NA	TGTGCCACCAGTGATTTGCAAGGCAGAAGCTCCTACAATGAGCAGTTCTTC	CATSDLQGRSSYNEQFF
NA	TRBJ2-2	TRBV14	NA	TGTGCCAGCAGCCAGCAGTACACCGGGGAGCTGTTTTTT	CASSQQYTGELFF
NA	TRBJ1-1	TRBV10-3	few	TGTGCGTCCTCCGAACAGGTGGAAGCTTTCTTT	CASSEQVEAFF
NA	TRBJ2-7	TRBV28	many	TGTGCCAGCCACATCGGGACTTACGGCGAGCAGTACTTC	CASHIGTYGEQYF
NA	TRBJ1-5	TRBV2	many	TGTGCCAGCAGTGAAGACGCAAGAGGCTATCAGCCCCAGCATTTT	CASSEDARGYQPQHF
NA	TRBJ2-3	TRBV20-1	few	TGCAGTGCTAGAGGGATCCCTCGCGGAGATACGCAGTATTTT	CSARGIPRGDTQYF
TRBD1	TRBJ2-7	TRBV4-3	few	TGCGCCAGCAGCCAAGACAGGGGGACAGACTACGAGCAGTACTTC	CASSQDRGTDYEQYF
NA	TRBJ2-3	TRBV20-1	NA	TGCAGTACTAGAGATCCAGGGTCTTTAAATACGCAGTATTTT	CSTRDPGSLNTQYF
NA	TRBJ1-1	TRBV20-1	many	TGCAGTGCTAGGAACCCTTCAGGCGGCACTGAAGCTTTCTTT	CSARNPSGGTEAFF
NA	TRBJ2-4	TRBV27	NA	TGTGCCAGCAGTACCCCCGGGTTCGCCAAAAACATTCAGTACTTC	CASSTPGFAKNIQYF
TRBD2	TRBJ2-4	TRBV2	few	TGTGCCAGCCAGGCTGCGGGGGTGGCCAAAAACATTCAGTACTTC	CASQAAGVAKNIQYF
NA	TRBJ2-1	TRBV12-3/TRBV12-4	NA	TGTGCCAGCAGTCCTACAGGGCGTGAGCAGTTCTTC	CASSPTGREQFF
TRBD1	TRBJ1-5	TRBV19	many	TGTGCCAGTAGTCCCGGGACAGACCGTAGCAATCAGCCCCAGCATTTT	CASSPGTDRSNQPQHF
TRBD1	TRBJ1-1	TRBV27	many	TGTGCCAGCAGTACGCGACAGGGTGCGGACACTGAAGCTTTCTTT	CASSTRQGADTEAFF
TRBD1	TRBJ1-2	TRBV19	NA	TGTGCCAGTACCCCGGACAGGGACTATGGCTACACCTTC	CASTPDRDYGYTF
TRBD2	TRBJ2-2	TRBV3-1	many	TGTGCCAGCAGCCTCCACCGGGACTACCCGGACCGGGAGCTGTTTTTT	CASSLHRDYPDRELFF
NA	TRBJ1-5	TRBV4-2	few	TGTGCCAGCAGCCAAGTCAGGGTGGATCAGCCCCAGCATTTT	CASSQVRVDQPQHF
TRBD1	TRBJ2-5	TRBV4-1	many	TGCGCCAGCAGCCCTCGAATGAGACAGGGGCAAGAGACCCAGTACTTC	CASSPRMRQGQETQYF
NA	TRBJ2-7	TRBV3-1	many	TGTGCCAGCAGCCCTAAGCACAGACACTACGAGCAGTACTTC	CASSPKHRHYEQYF